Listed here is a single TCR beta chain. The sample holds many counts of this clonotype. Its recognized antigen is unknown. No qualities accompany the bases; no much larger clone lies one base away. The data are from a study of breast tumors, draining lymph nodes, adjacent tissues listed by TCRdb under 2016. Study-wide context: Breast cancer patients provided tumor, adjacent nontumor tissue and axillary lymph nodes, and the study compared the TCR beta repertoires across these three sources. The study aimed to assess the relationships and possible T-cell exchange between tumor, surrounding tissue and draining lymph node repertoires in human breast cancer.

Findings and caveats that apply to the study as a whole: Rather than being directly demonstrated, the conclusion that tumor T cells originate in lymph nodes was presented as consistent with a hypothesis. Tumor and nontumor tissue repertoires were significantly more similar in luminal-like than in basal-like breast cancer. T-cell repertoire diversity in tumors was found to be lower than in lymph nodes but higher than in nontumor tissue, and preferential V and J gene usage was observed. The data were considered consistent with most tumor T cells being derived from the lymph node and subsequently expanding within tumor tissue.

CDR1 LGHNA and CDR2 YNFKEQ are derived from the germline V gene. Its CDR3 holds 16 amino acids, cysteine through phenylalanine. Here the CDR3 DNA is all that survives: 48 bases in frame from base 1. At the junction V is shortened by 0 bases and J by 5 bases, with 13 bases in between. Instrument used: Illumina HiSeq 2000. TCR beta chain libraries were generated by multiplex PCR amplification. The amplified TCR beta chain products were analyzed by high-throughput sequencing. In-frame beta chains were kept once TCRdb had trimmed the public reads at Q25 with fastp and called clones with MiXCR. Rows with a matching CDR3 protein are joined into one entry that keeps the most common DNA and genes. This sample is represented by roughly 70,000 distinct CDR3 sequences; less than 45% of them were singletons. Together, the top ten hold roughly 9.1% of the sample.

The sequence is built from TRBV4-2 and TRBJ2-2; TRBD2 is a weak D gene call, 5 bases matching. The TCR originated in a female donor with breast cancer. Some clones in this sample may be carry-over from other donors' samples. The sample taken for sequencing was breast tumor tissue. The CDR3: CASSQDLRLPTGELFF. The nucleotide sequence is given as TGTGCCAGCAGCCAAGATCTCAGACTACCGACCGGGGAGCTGTTTTTT.